The present T cell receptor (beta chain) was sequenced within a study of CD8 T cells in ankylosing spondylitis. In making TCR beta libraries, quantitative 5'-RACE with molecular barcodes was used. One entry per CDR3 protein, called by TCRdb with MiXCR from the 5' RACE reads. The sample holds approximately 16,000 distinct CDR3 sequences, approximately 7.6% seen once. Trimming removed 3 bases at V and 4 bases at J, with 10 bases between. The CDR3 is made up of 13 amino acids. Germline CDR1 and CDR2: DFQATT and SNEGSKA (reference sequence). This clonotype was seen repeatedly, ten times or more. The sequencing input was blood. The V and J genes are TRBV20-1 and TRBJ1-5; D unclear. The receptor was derived from a male donor with ankylosing spondylitis or in good health (not recorded which). In DNA form, the CDR3 reads TGCAGTGCTAGGACCGGGAATAATCAGCCCCAGCATTTT. Protein sequence: CSARTGNNQPQHF.